This T cell receptor (beta chain) derives from a study of blood T cell repertoires in COVID-19. Study context: Samples taken during acute and convalescent COVID-19 were collected in the United States, Italy and Spain. The analysed material was cDNA or gDNA that came from T cells, B-cell-depleted T cells, or PBMCs.

The ends lost 5 bases at V and 5 bases at J; junction bases unmatched: 4. Germline values: CDR1 SGHTA, CDR2 FQGTGA. This CDR3 spans 14 amino acids. As handled by the study authors: Amplification of reference gene primers was used by the study to estimate nucleated cell counts. The table came from immunoSEQ multiplex PCR; TCRdb's copy has only in-frame clones and leaves some out. The DNA was the basis for D and trimming; V, J and clone size are from that table. The table lists about 150,000 clones, roughly 89% of them singletons. This clone was found a few times. J is TRBJ2-3 and V is TRBV7-3; TRBD2 matches at 10 bases. This sequence originates from a man aged 45-60 years with acute or convalescent COVID-19. The sample taken for sequencing was peripheral blood. DNA for the CDR3: TGTGCCAGCAGCCTCGGACTAGCGGTAGATACGCAGTATTTT. Translation gives CASSLGLAVDTQYF.